This T cell receptor (beta chain) comes out of a study of cytomegalovirus exposure and HLA in healthy donors. The PCR used 60 Vbeta and 13 Jbeta primers. Sequencing was performed with immunoSEQ multiplex PCR; in TCRdb, only in-frame clones are kept and a portion is missing. This table holds about 180,000 clones, around 74% found once. Whole-study results and caveats: Generally TCR sequences proved uncommon, though certain public TCRs appeared in numerous donors. Later, an analysis showed that TCR beta chains associated with HLA were more clonally expanded than others that were equally common. Within an earlier analysis, most TCR beta V segments proved productive either about 90% or about 30% of the time.

From germline, CDR1 is SGHDT and CDR2 YYEEEE. The V and J ends lost 0 bases and 4 bases respectively, with 5 bases between them. There are 12 residues in the CDR3. Of note for this clone: The antigen is not known.

Sequenced sample: PBMCs. This sequence was found in a female donor in good health and CMV-seronegative. The chain couples TRBV5-6 to TRBJ2-7, with D unresolved. Here the CDR3 reads CASSLDRYEQYF. As DNA, the CDR3 is TGTGCCAGCAGCTTGGACCGGTACGAGCAGTACTTC.